This T cell receptor (beta chain) is from a study of T cell responses to AZD1222 COVID-19 vaccine (dated by TCRdb to the early 2020s). Background on the whole study: Because spike-specific TCR depth and breadth did not differ between the two schedules, AZD1222 recipients who got a second dose at roughly 4 weeks were pooled with those who got a second dose at roughly 12 weeks. TCR sequencing was performed for 233 trial participants, of whom about 200 were given two doses of AZD1222 and some 26 were given two doses of MenACWY control vaccine. Enrollment into the trials was organized by age into subgroups of 18-55, 56-69 and 70-plus years, and those subgroups contained approximately 150, 30 and 60 TCR-sequenced participants, respectively. Results and caveats for the whole study, not just this receptor: After two AZD1222 doses, both the breadth and the depth of spike-specific TCRs were significantly higher than at day 0 and than in MenACWY recipients. Most participants were white British and females outnumbered males, and the authors suggested that clonal diversity may have been underestimated. Epitopes outside the regions mutated in the B.1.351 and B.1.1.7 variants were reportedly recognized by nearly half of the unique spike-specific TCRs. The whole spike protein was spanned by vaccine-associated CD4 TCRs, and dominant responses were seen in regions 160-218 and 743-854. In the small 56-69-year group, the increase in depth fell short of significance, most likely because of low power. Because no day 14 peak-response samples were available, the repertoires could be characterized only after the peak T cell response. Conclusions about previously exposed vaccinees were limited because only five to seven AZD1222 recipients were SARS-CoV-2 seropositive at baseline.

From the cysteine through the phenylalanine, the CDR3 covers 15 amino acids. Just the 45-base CDR3 DNA is kept, in frame starting at base 1. CDR1 and CDR2 are drawn from the germline V gene: SGDLS, YYNGEE. Compared with germline, V lacks 3 bases and J lacks 4 bases; bases without a gene match: 7. The CDR3 regions of human TCRbeta chains were subjected to immunosequencing. The study's own analysis went as follows. TCRs in the repertoires were compared against a reference library of SARS-CoV-2-specific TCRs that had been generated with the MIRA antigen-specificity platform. Breadth meant the fraction of unique TCRs that were SARS-CoV-2-associated, whereas depth meant the fraction of total T cells that were SARS-CoV-2-associated. Using the MIRA data, every spike-specific TCR was mapped to the spike region that the TCR reacted to and assigned to either a CD4 or a CD8 class. Log10-transformed breadth and depth values were compared by one-way ANOVA with Sidak's multiple comparisons tests. TCRdb provides this immuneACCESS table in a form limited to in-frame rearrangements. Some clones are lacking; in checked studies, under half of them reflect an unresolved V gene, and why the rest are absent is not known. That table furnishes V, J and clone size, whereas the DNA furnished D and trimming. This sample gives about 97,000 clones in total; approximately 90% of them show up just once. The top ten constitute 6% to 8% of the sample.

About this clone itself: Its recognized antigen is unknown. One base away there is no much larger clone; base qualities are not given.

The time point tag for this specimen amounts to: baseline before first vaccination. Vaccinee samples were obtained from the UK trials COV001 and COV002, which included a single-blind randomized controlled phase 2/3 trial of AZD1222 (ChAdOx1 nCoV-19) in healthy adults. Trial participant PBMC samples were collected at day 0 and day 28 after the second dose for TCRbeta chain sequencing. The sequence is built from TRBV9 and TRBJ1-2; TRBD1 lines up with 9 middle nucleotides. Sequencing was performed on peripheral blood, taken on day 0 of AZD1222 vaccination. The sequence came from an adult in good health. The nucleotides are TGTGCCAGCAGCGCACGACCGGGACAGGGCTATGGCTACACCTTC. The translation is CASSARPGQGYGYTF. Extended through the reference TRBV9 and TRBJ1-2 proteins, this CDR3 yields the full variable domain: DSGVTQTPKHLITATGQRVTLRCSPRSGDLSVYWYQQSLDQGLQFLIQYYNGEERAKGNILERFSAQQFPDLHSELNLSSLELGDSALYFCASSARPGQGYGYTFGSGTRLTVV.